This is a list of T cell receptor beta chains from one sample in a study of OX40 agonist ivuxolimab in advanced cancers. Generated by immunoSEQ multiplex PCR, the TCRdb table keeps only in-frame clones and is missing some. Among 81,000 or so clones listed, around 90% were seen once. This specimen was CD4+ or CD8+ T cells sorted from blood, taken in a trial of the OX40 agonist ivuxolimab. Receptor source: an adult with an advanced solid tumor such as melanoma, head and neck, liver or kidney cancer. Each CDR3 is given with its conserved first and last residue. The order of the fields is J gene, V gene, clone size, D gene, CDR3 DNA, CDR3 protein. D genes are given only for firm matches. A clone size is listed for some rows: how often the clone was seen (once, few, many), or a class if it is expanded.

j_gene: TRBJ2-3; v_gene: TRBV9; abundance: NA; d_gene: TRBD2; CDR3nt: TGTGCCAGCAGCGTAGCTGGCGGGGGGCGGTTGGATACGCAGTATTTT; CDR3aa: CASSVAGGGRLDTQYF
j_gene: TRBJ2-1; v_gene: TRBV6-1; abundance: NA; d_gene: NA; CDR3nt: TGTGCCAGCAGTGTCCAAGTGGGGGGTTACAATGAGCAGTTCTTC; CDR3aa: CASSVQVGGYNEQFF
j_gene: TRBJ2-1; v_gene: TRBV5-1; abundance: NA; d_gene: NA; CDR3nt: TGCGCCAGCAGCGACCCCGGGGCGCCCAGGGATGAGCAGTTCTTC; CDR3aa: CASSDPGAPRDEQFF
j_gene: TRBJ2-5; v_gene: TRBV5-1; abundance: NA; d_gene: NA; CDR3nt: TGCGCCAGCAGCTTGACGGTGGGAGAGACCCAGTACTTC; CDR3aa: CASSLTVGETQYF
j_gene: TRBJ1-5; v_gene: TRBV19; abundance: NA; d_gene: TRBD1; CDR3nt: TGTGCCAGTACCCTAACAGGGGGCAGAGATCAGCCCCAGCATTTT; CDR3aa: CASTLTGGRDQPQHF
j_gene: TRBJ1-2; v_gene: TRBV19; abundance: NA; d_gene: NA; CDR3nt: TGTGCCAGTACCCCTTACTGGGAATCGGTTGGCTACACCTTC; CDR3aa: CASTPYWESVGYTF
j_gene: TRBJ2-2; v_gene: TRBV6-1; abundance: NA; d_gene: TRBD1; CDR3nt: TGTGCCAGCAGTGGCAGGGGGCTGGCCGGGGAGCTGTTTTTT; CDR3aa: CASSGRGLAGELFF
j_gene: TRBJ2-1; v_gene: TRBV18; abundance: NA; d_gene: NA; CDR3nt: TGTGCCAGCTCACCGCAAGCGGATGCCTACAATGAGCAGTTCTTC; CDR3aa: CASSPQADAYNEQFF
j_gene: TRBJ1-4; v_gene: TRBV6-5; abundance: NA; d_gene: NA; CDR3nt: TGTGCCAGCAGAAAACAGGGCTTCGATGAAAAACTGTTTTTT; CDR3aa: CASRKQGFDEKLFF
j_gene: TRBJ2-3; v_gene: TRBV5-5; abundance: NA; d_gene: NA; CDR3nt: TGTGCCAGCAGCTCCTGGGGGGTCACAGATACGCAGTATTTT; CDR3aa: CASSSWGVTDTQYF
j_gene: TRBJ1-5; v_gene: TRBV5-1; abundance: few; d_gene: TRBD1; CDR3nt: TGCGCCAGCAGCGCCGGACAGGGTAGTCAGCCCCAGCATTTT; CDR3aa: CASSAGQGSQPQHF
j_gene: TRBJ1-3; v_gene: TRBV5-1; abundance: NA; d_gene: TRBD1; CDR3nt: TGCGCCAGCAGCTTGGGACAGGGCCTCTCTGGAAACACCATATATTTT; CDR3aa: CASSLGQGLSGNTIYF
j_gene: TRBJ1-1; v_gene: TRBV2; abundance: NA; d_gene: NA; CDR3nt: TGTGCCAGCAGTGGGGAGGTCCCAGGGGCTTTCTTT; CDR3aa: CASSGEVPGAFF
j_gene: TRBJ2-6; v_gene: TRBV10-3; abundance: NA; d_gene: NA; CDR3nt: TGTGCCATCAGTGAGTCGAGGGACTCTGGGGCCAACGTCCTGACTTTC; CDR3aa: CAISESRDSGANVLTF
j_gene: TRBJ1-5; v_gene: TRBV29-1; abundance: NA; d_gene: NA; CDR3nt: TGCAGCGTTGAAGGCGGGTCCGGTCAGCCCCAGCATTTT; CDR3aa: CSVEGGSGQPQHF
j_gene: TRBJ1-1; v_gene: TRBV7-3; abundance: NA; d_gene: NA; CDR3nt: TGTGCCAGCAGCTTAAGGGGCAGGCCCCATGAAGCTTTCTTT; CDR3aa: CASSLRGRPHEAFF
j_gene: TRBJ1-1; v_gene: TRBV9; abundance: NA; d_gene: NA; CDR3nt: TGTGCCAGCAGCGTAGTGGTAGGGCGCACTGAAGCTTTCTTT; CDR3aa: CASSVVVGRTEAFF
j_gene: TRBJ1-5; v_gene: TRBV6-5; abundance: NA; d_gene: TRBD1; CDR3nt: TGTGCCAGTAAGACAGGGTTCAATCAGCCCCAGCATTTT; CDR3aa: CASKTGFNQPQHF
j_gene: TRBJ2-1; v_gene: TRBV20-1; abundance: NA; d_gene: NA; CDR3nt: TGCAGTGCTAGAGGAGGGAGTGAGCAGTTCTTC; CDR3aa: CSARGGSEQFF
j_gene: TRBJ2-2; v_gene: TRBV5-1; abundance: NA; d_gene: NA; CDR3nt: TGCGCCAGCAGGGAAGTGGGACAAACCGGGGAGCTGTTTTTT; CDR3aa: CASREVGQTGELFF
j_gene: TRBJ1-1; v_gene: TRBV5-5; abundance: NA; d_gene: TRBD1; CDR3nt: TGTGCCAGCAGCTCGGACAGGGGGATCAATCTCAACACTGAAGCTTTCTTT; CDR3aa: CASSSDRGINLNTEAFF
j_gene: TRBJ2-1; v_gene: TRBV5-1; abundance: once; d_gene: NA; CDR3nt: TGCGCCAGCAGCTTACTAGTGGGCAATGAGCAGTTCTTC; CDR3aa: CASSLLVGNEQFF
j_gene: TRBJ2-7; v_gene: TRBV11-2; abundance: NA; d_gene: NA; CDR3nt: TGTGCCAGCAGCCCCCAAACAAGGGCATACGAGCAGTACTTC; CDR3aa: CASSPQTRAYEQYF
j_gene: TRBJ1-4; v_gene: TRBV5-1; abundance: NA; d_gene: NA; CDR3nt: TGCGCCAGCAGCTTGGCCGACCTCTTATCAGGCGAAAAACTGTTTTTT; CDR3aa: CASSLADLLSGEKLFF
j_gene: TRBJ1-2; v_gene: TRBV4-3; abundance: NA; d_gene: NA; CDR3nt: TGCGCCAGCAGCCAAGAATCGGGGGGTGGGGCGATCTATGGCTACACCTTC; CDR3aa: CASSQESGGGAIYGYTF
j_gene: TRBJ1-1; v_gene: TRBV7-9; abundance: NA; d_gene: NA; CDR3nt: TGTGCCTTCCGGGAAGGAGACGAAATGAACACTGAAGCTTTCTTT; CDR3aa: CAFREGDEMNTEAFF